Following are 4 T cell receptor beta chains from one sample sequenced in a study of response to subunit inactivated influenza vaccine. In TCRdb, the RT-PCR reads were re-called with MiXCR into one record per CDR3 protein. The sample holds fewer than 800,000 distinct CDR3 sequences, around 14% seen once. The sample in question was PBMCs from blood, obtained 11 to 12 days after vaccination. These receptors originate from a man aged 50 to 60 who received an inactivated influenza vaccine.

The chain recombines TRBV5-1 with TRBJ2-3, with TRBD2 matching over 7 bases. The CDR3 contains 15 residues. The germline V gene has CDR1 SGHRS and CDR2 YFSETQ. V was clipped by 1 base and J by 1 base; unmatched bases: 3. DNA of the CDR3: TGCGCCAGCAGCTTGACTAGCGCACGCACAGATACGCAGTATTTT. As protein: CASSLTSARTDTQYF. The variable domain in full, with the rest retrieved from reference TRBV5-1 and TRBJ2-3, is KAGVTQTPRYLIKTRGQQVTLSCSPISGHRSVSWYQQTPGQGLQFLFEYFSETQRNKGNFPGRFSGRQFSNSRSEMNVSTLELGDSALYLCASSLTSARTDTQYFGPGTRLTVL.

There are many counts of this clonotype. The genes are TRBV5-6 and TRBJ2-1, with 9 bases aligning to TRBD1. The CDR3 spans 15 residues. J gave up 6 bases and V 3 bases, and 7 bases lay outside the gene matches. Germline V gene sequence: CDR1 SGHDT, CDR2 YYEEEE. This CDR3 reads CASSSYGQGFNEQFF. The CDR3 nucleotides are TGTGCCAGCAGCTCCTACGGACAGGGGTTCAATGAGCAGTTCTTC.

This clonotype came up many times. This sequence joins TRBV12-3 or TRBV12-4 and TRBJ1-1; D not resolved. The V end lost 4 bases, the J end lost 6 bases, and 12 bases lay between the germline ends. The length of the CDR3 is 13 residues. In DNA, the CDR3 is TGTGCCAGCAGTTCCGGCGCAGGTCCTGAAGCTTTCTTT. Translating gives CASSSGAGPEAFF.

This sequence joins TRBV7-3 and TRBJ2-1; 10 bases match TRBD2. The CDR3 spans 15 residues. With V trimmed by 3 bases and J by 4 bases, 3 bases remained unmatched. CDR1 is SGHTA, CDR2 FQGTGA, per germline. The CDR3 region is CASSLRLAGYNEQFF. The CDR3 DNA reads TGTGCCAGCAGCTTGAGACTAGCGGGTTACAATGAGCAGTTCTTC.